The 8 T cell receptor beta chains below come from one sample, sequenced in a study of blood T cell repertoires in COVID-19. Method: immunoSEQ multiplex PCR; TCRdb's copy keeps in-frame clones and lacks some. The table records around 81,000 clones, under 85% of them present only once. Sequenced input: peripheral blood. These receptors all stem from a human donor in a cohort sampled during active COVID-19.

The rearrangement links TRBV9 to TRBJ2-3, with D maybe TRBD2 (7 bases). Between the trimmed V and J ends, which lost 1 base and 5 bases, there was a span of 14 bases. This CDR3 has 15 residues. Germline loops: CDR1 SGDLS, CDR2 YYNGEE. The CDR3, as DNA: TGTGCCAGCAGCGTAACTGGGGGGGGGCAAGATACGCAGTATTTT. This sequence encodes CASSVTGGGQDTQYF. The full variable domain, with the rest looked up from reference TRBV9 and TRBJ2-3, is DSGVTQTPKHLITATGQRVTLRCSPRSGDLSVYWYQQSLDQGLQFLIQYYNGEERAKGNILERFSAQQFPDLHSELNLSSLELGDSALYFCASSVTGGGQDTQYFGPGTRLTVL.

The chain employs TRBV4-1 and TRBJ1-3; D possibly corresponds to TRBD1 (6 bases). Germline-derived CDR1 and CDR2 are MGHRA and YSYEKL. CDR3 length: 15 amino acids. The V end lost 1 base, the J end lost 2 bases, and 9 bases lay between the germline ends. The CDR3 sequence is CASSQVTGTGNTIYF. The DNA for the CDR3 is TGCGCCAGCAGCCAAGTCACAGGGACTGGAAACACCATATATTTT.

The gene calls are TRBV5-5 and TRBJ1-1, with TRBD1 matching 7 bases. V was pared by 0 bases and J by 0 bases, with 2 bases of the junction left unmatched. The CDR3 totals 15 residues. From germline, CDR1 is SGHKS and CDR2 YYEKEE (reference sequence). The CDR3 here is CASSLAGTVNTEAFF. CDR3 in DNA: TGTGCCAGCAGCTTGGCCGGGACAGTGAACACTGAAGCTTTCTTT.

The chain combines TRBV5-1 with TRBJ2-5, with 9 bases that match TRBD2. V trimming: 1 base; J trimming: 4 bases; junction bases outside the gene matches: 5. The CDR3 extends over 15 amino acids. Germline CDR1 reads SGHRS; CDR2 reads YFSETQ. The CDR3 loop is CASSLQRGVGETQYF. The CDR3 region has the DNA TGCGCCAGCAGCTTGCAGCGGGGGGTAGGAGAGACCCAGTACTTC.

V usage is TRBV15 and J usage is TRBJ1-4; 8 positions agree with TRBD1. This CDR3 spans 15 amino acids. After removal of 5 bases from V and 8 bases from J, the junction contained 10 bases not matched to a gene. Per germline, CDR1 LNHNV and CDR2 YYDKDF (reference sequence). CDR3 nucleotide sequence: TGTGCCACCAGCTTCAACCGGGACAGGAACGAAAAACTGTTTTTT. This gives the protein CATSFNRDRNEKLFF.

V is TRBV5-6 and J is TRBJ1-3, with 7 bases matching TRBD1. CDR3 length: 14 amino acids. The ends lost 4 bases at V and 0 bases at J; junction bases unmatched: 1. Germline CDR1 reads SGHDT; CDR2 reads YYEEEE. The CDR3 spells CASSRQGSGNTIYF. In DNA, the CDR3 is TGTGCCAGCAGCCGACAGGGCTCTGGAAACACCATATATTTT. The full variable domain, its missing parts supplied by reference TRBV5-6 and TRBJ1-3, is DAGVTQSPTHLIKTRGQQVTLRCSPKSGHDTVSWYQQALGQGPQFIFQYYEEEERQRGNFPDRFSGHQFPNYSSELNVNALLLGDSALYLCASSRQGSGNTIYFGEGSWLTVV.

V and J are TRBV19 and TRBJ2-1; 7 positions match TRBD2. The germline gives CDR1 LNHDA, CDR2 SQIVND (reference sequence). With V trimmed by 9 bases and J by 6 bases, 8 bases remained unmatched. The CDR3 has 13 amino acids. CDR3 DNA sequence: TGTGCCAGCAGTCTCTGGGGGGGCAATGAGCAGTTCTTC. As protein: CASSLWGGNEQFF. Full variable domain (remainder filled in from reference TRBV19 and TRBJ2-1): DGGITQSPKYLFRKEGQNVTLSCEQNLNHDAMYWYRQDPGQGLRLIYYSQIVNDFQKGDIAEGYSVSREKKESFPLTVTSAQKNPTAFYLCASSLWGGNEQFFGPGTRLTVL.

The rearrangement links TRBV10-2 to TRBJ2-7, with TRBD2 matching 10 bases. After removal of 2 bases from V and 13 bases from J, the junction contained 5 bases not matched to a gene. This CDR3 has 12 residues. Germline CDR1 is WSHSY and CDR2 is SAAADI. CDR3 loop: CASSEVAGGPYF. DNA for the CDR3: TGCGCCAGCAGTGAGGTAGCGGGGGGCCCTTACTTC.